This T cell receptor beta chain was sequenced in a study of T cells after yellow fever vaccination. Study outcomes and limitations: Abundant bulk-derived clonotypes could contaminate FACS-sorted repertoires. A weaker but faster secondary response was observed, peaking on day 5 versus 15.

As for this clonotype: What it recognizes is unknown.

The 5'RACE template-switching step produced TCR cDNA and added a universal primer site and UMIs. TCRdb processed the 5' RACE reads anew with MiXCR; each CDR3 protein has one entry. Of about 580,000 distinct CDR3 sequences listed, roughly a sixth are singletons. Germline-derived CDR1 and CDR2 are SGHRS and YFSETQ. The CDR3 loop spans 20 amino acids. V lost 0 bases to trimming and J lost 2 bases, with 24 bases between them. This TCR came from a man between 18 and 29 years old who received the YFV17D yellow fever vaccine. The material sequenced was PBMCs, taken more than 4 days after the first yellow fever vaccination. The chain recombines TRBV5-1 with TRBJ1-5; possibly TRBD1 for D (5 bases). The CDR3 DNA reads TGCGCCAGCAGCTTGGCCTTAGTTTTTTGGGGGAATTCTCGCAATCAGCCCCAGCATTTT. It yields the protein CASSLALVFWGNSRNQPQHF.